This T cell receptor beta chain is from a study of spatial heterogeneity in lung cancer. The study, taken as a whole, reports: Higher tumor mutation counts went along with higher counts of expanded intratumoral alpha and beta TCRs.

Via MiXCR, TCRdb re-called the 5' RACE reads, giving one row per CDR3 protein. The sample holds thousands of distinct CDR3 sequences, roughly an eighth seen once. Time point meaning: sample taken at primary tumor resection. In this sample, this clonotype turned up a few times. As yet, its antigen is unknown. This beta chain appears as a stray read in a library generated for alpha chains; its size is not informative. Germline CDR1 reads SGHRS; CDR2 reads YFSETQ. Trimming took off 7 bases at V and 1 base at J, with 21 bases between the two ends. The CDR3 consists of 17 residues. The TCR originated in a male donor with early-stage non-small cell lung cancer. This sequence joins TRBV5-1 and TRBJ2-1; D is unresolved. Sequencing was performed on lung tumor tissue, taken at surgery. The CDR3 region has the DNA TGCGCCAGCGTAGGGCAGGCCGACCCCCTTTCCTACAATGAGCAGTTCTTC. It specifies CASVGQADPLSYNEQFF.